The 27 T cell receptor beta chains reported below all come from one sample, sequenced in a study of technical replicates of blood from four donors. Measured with immunoSEQ multiplex PCR; TCRdb has only the in-frame clones, and not every one. The table includes around 80,000 clones, 95% to 99% detected once. Sequenced input: T cells isolated from PBMCs. These receptors were obtained from a human donor in good health.

This chain connects TRBV30 to TRBJ2-3, with 11 bases that match TRBD2. In germline, CDR1 is GTSNPN, CDR2 SVGIG (reference sequence). Germline trimming cut 4 bases from V and 0 bases from J; bases unmatched to any gene: 3. The CDR3 has 15 amino acids. The CDR3 protein is CAWTIAGGSTDTQYF. Here the CDR3 DNA reads TGTGCCTGGACAATAGCGGGAGGGAGCACAGATACGCAGTATTTT.

The genes are TRBV19 and TRBJ1-5, with D hard to call. Germline loops: CDR1 LNHDA, CDR2 SQIVND (reference sequence). V lost 2 bases and J 0 bases, leaving 14 bases between the germline ends. This CDR3 contains 17 residues. CDR3 protein: CASSIPVEYVSNQPQHF. The CDR3 bases are TGTGCCAGTAGTATACCCGTGGAGTACGTTAGCAATCAGCCCCAGCATTTT.

The V and J genes are TRBV9 and TRBJ2-1; D is ambiguous. The V end was cut by 4 bases, the J end by 1 base, with 9 bases between. There are 14 residues in the CDR3. The V gene's germline CDR1 is SGDLS and CDR2 YYNGEE. Here the CDR3 DNA reads TGTGCCAGCAGCCCCCCCACTTCCTACAATGAGCAGTTCTTC. It codes for CASSPPTSYNEQFF. Full variable domain (rest looked up from reference TRBV9 and TRBJ2-1): DSGVTQTPKHLITATGQRVTLRCSPRSGDLSVYWYQQSLDQGLQFLIQYYNGEERAKGNILERFSAQQFPDLHSELNLSSLELGDSALYFCASSPPTSYNEQFFGPGTRLTVL.

V usage is TRBV27 and J usage is TRBJ2-5, with D perhaps TRBD2 (6 bases). This CDR3 has 12 residues. Germline V gene lookup returns CDR1 MNHEY and CDR2 SMNVEV (reference sequence). The V end lost 6 bases, the J end lost 14 bases, and 19 bases lay between the germline ends. CDR3 protein: CASRGWAGLSYF. The CDR3 DNA follows: TGTGCCAGCAGGGGGTGGGCGGGACTCAGTTACTTC.

The CDR3 sequence is CASSYFRGRSNNEQFF. DNA for the CDR3: TGTGCCAGCAGCTACTTCAGGGGGCGTAGTAACAATGAGCAGTTCTTC. V gene TRBV13 combines with J gene TRBJ2-1; 8 bases are a match to TRBD1. The CDR3 consists of 16 residues. The ends lost 4 bases at V and 5 bases at J; junction bases unmatched: 10. CDR1 is PRHDT, CDR2 FYEKMQ, per germline (reference sequence).

The gene calls are TRBV30 and TRBJ2-2, with a weak D call TRBD2 (6 bases). Germline-derived CDR1 and CDR2 are GTSNPN and SVGIG (reference sequence). Trimming removed 4 bases at V and 0 bases at J, with 9 bases between. This CDR3 spans 14 amino acids. Here the CDR3 DNA reads TGTGCCTGGAAACCGGGGGCGAACACCGGGGAGCTGTTTTTT. It specifies CAWKPGANTGELFF. Drawing the rest from reference TRBV30 and TRBJ2-2, the complete variable domain is SQTIHQWPATLVQPVGSPLSLECTVEGTSNPNLYWYRQAAGRGLQLLFYSVGIGQISSEVPQNLSASRPQDRQFILSSKKLLLSDSGFYLCAWKPGANTGELFFGEGSRLTVL.

This clone showed up just a few times. This chain uses TRBV29-1 with TRBJ2-1, with a tentative D call TRBD2 (5 bases). Trimming took 0 bases from V and 4 from J, leaving 10 bases between them. The CDR3 is 14 residues long. The germline V gene has CDR1 SQVTM and CDR2 ANQGSEA. CDR3 in amino acids: CSVEESGSYNEQFF. In DNA, the CDR3 is TGCAGCGTTGAAGAGAGTGGGAGTTACAATGAGCAGTTCTTC.

The chain uses TRBV27 and TRBJ2-1; the match to TRBD2 covers 7 bases. Germline CDR1 is MNHEY and CDR2 is SMNVEV (reference sequence). Losses at the gene ends were 0 bases for V and 8 bases for J; bases not matched to a gene: 7. The CDR3 loop spans 15 amino acids. CDR3: CASSLSGTIGHEQFF. The CDR3 DNA reads as TGTGCCAGCAGTTTATCCGGGACTATCGGGCATGAGCAGTTCTTC.

This chain connects TRBV6-1 to TRBJ2-5; D is uncertain. In germline, CDR1 is MNHNS, CDR2 SASEGT. The V end was cut by 3 bases, the J end by 5 bases, with 7 bases between. The CDR3 covers 12 residues. The CDR3 sequence is CASSDPLETQYF. Here the CDR3 DNA reads TGTGCCAGCAGTGACCCCCTTGAGACCCAGTACTTC.

The chain couples TRBV19 to TRBJ2-7, with 11 bases matching TRBD1. This CDR3 comprises 15 residues. Germline V CDR1 and CDR2: LNHDA, SQIVND (reference sequence). Trimming cost V 5 bases and J 3 bases; bases outside gene matches: 6. The CDR3 DNA follows: TGTGCCAGTAGTCCCCTGGGGACAGGGGGCTACGAGCAGTACTTC. As protein: CASSPLGTGGYEQYF. Drawing the rest from reference TRBV19 and TRBJ2-7, the complete variable domain is DGGITQSPKYLFRKEGQNVTLSCEQNLNHDAMYWYRQDPGQGLRLIYYSQIVNDFQKGDIAEGYSVSREKKESFPLTVTSAQKNPTAFYLCASSPLGTGGYEQYFGPGTRLTVT.

V and J are TRBV4-2 and TRBJ2-7, with 10 bases lining up with TRBD1. Germline CDR1 and CDR2: LGHNA and YNFKEQ. Trimming cost V 4 bases and J 3 bases; bases outside gene matches: 3. The CDR3 sequence is 14 residues long. The CDR3 nucleotides are TGTGCCAGCAGCCTCGGGACAGGGGTCTACGAGCAGTACTTC. Translated, it gives CASSLGTGVYEQYF.

This clone was seen just once. The rearrangement joins TRBV11-2 to TRBJ2-5; D perhaps matches TRBD2 (6 bases). Trimming pared 4 bases from V and 2 bases from J, leaving 8 bases between. The V gene's germline CDR1 is SGHAT and CDR2 FQNNGV. The CDR3 extends over 13 amino acids. The CDR3 region is CASSSGTQETQYF. DNA of the CDR3: TGTGCCAGCAGCTCCGGGACTCAAGAGACCCAGTACTTC.

The rearrangement links TRBV5-1 to TRBJ1-4; 8 nucleotides line up with TRBD1. This CDR3 has 15 residues. The ends lost 0 bases at V and 8 bases at J; junction bases unmatched: 6. Per germline, CDR1 SGHRS and CDR2 YFSETQ. The CDR3: CASSLAGTGEEKLFF. The CDR3 DNA is TGCGCCAGCAGCTTGGCCGGGACAGGAGAGGAAAAACTGTTTTTT.

This chain links TRBV6-5 with TRBJ1-1; D uncertain. V was clipped by 7 bases and J by 3 bases, with 15 bases between them. Germline V CDR1 and CDR2: MNHEY, SVGAGI. This CDR3 region has 14 residues. The CDR3 nucleotides are TGTGCCAGCACCCCTCCTGGTAGAGACACTGAAGCTTTCTTT. Its translation: CASTPPGRDTEAFF.

V and J are TRBV18 and TRBJ1-2; D uncertain. Germline values: CDR1 KGHSH, CDR2 LQKENI. The CDR3 contains 12 residues. V gave up 8 bases and J gave up 1 base, with 8 bases separating them. CDR3 nucleotide sequence: TGTGCCAGCCAATACAGTAACTATGGCTACACCTTC. Protein: CASQYSNYGYTF. The whole variable domain, remainder taken from reference TRBV18 and TRBJ1-2, is NAGVMQNPRHLVRRRGQEARLRCSPMKGHSHVYWYRQLPEEGLKFMVYLQKENIIDESGMPKERFSAEFPKEGPSILRIQQVVRGDSAAYFCASQYSNYGYTFGSGTRLTVV.

The chain employs TRBV18 and TRBJ2-3; 9 bases agree with TRBD1. The CDR3 spans 15 residues. V trimming: 0 bases; J trimming: 4 bases; junction bases outside the gene matches: 2. CDR1 and CDR2 (germline): KGHSH, LQKENI. The CDR3 reads CASSPPTGGSDTQYF. CDR3 in DNA: TGTGCCAGCTCACCACCGACAGGGGGTTCAGATACGCAGTATTTT.

The chain has TRBV18 and TRBJ2-3, with D maybe TRBD2 (5 bases). From germline, CDR1 is KGHSH and CDR2 LQKENI. The CDR3 has 17 amino acids. The V end was cut by 5 bases, the J end by 4 bases, with 22 bases between. CDR3 bases: TGTGCCAGCTCATTACGGACTGATGGGTCCCTCGCAGATACGCAGTATTTT. Residues: CASSLRTDGSLADTQYF.

V and J are TRBV15 and TRBJ1-2; TRBD1 agrees at 10 bases. V was clipped by 0 bases and J by 2 bases; unmatched bases: 6. In germline, CDR1 is LNHNV, CDR2 YYDKDF (reference sequence). CDR3 length: 17 amino acids. CDR3 bases: TGTGCCACCAGCAGAGAGGGGACAGGGGACGGAAACTATGGCTACACCTTC. Translating it yields CATSREGTGDGNYGYTF.

The CDR3, as DNA: TGTGCCAGCAGCGTAGGGTTCCGAGGACAAGAGACCCAGTACTTC. Translation: CASSVGFRGQETQYF. The gene calls are TRBV9 and TRBJ2-5; D is ambiguous. Germline V gene data show CDR1 as SGDLS and CDR2 as YYNGEE. Trimming removed 0 bases at V and 2 bases at J, with 11 bases between. The CDR3 extends over 15 amino acids.

The gene calls are TRBV4-3 and TRBJ2-2, with TRBD1 identical over 9 bases. V shed 5 bases and J 3 bases; nucleotides not matched to a gene: 4. This CDR3 is built from 15 residues. Germline V gene lookup returns CDR1 LGHNA and CDR2 YSLEER. In DNA, the CDR3 is TGCGCCAGCAGCTCATGGACAGGGGACACCGGGGAGCTGTTTTTT. Protein: CASSSWTGDTGELFF.

This chain links TRBV10-3 with TRBJ1-1, with D perhaps matching TRBD1 (6 bases). The V and J ends lost 2 bases and 1 base respectively, with 17 bases between them. From germline, CDR1 is ENHRY and CDR2 SYGVKD. CDR3 length equals 17 residues. CDR3 region: CAISEGGTRGRNTEAFF. CDR3 bases: TGTGCCATCAGTGAGGGTGGGACAAGGGGAAGGAACACTGAAGCTTTCTTT.

This clone showed up just once. This chain uses TRBV7-4 with TRBJ1-1; the match to TRBD1 covers 9 bases. V lost 1 base, J lost 1 base, and 10 bases stayed unmatched. CDR1 and CDR2 from the germline V gene are SGHVT and SQSDAQ. The CDR3 totals 18 residues. CDR3 protein: CASSLGKVRGQGNTEAFF. CDR3 nucleotides: TGTGCCAGCAGCTTAGGAAAGGTTCGGGGACAGGGGAACACTGAAGCTTTCTTT.

The chain joins TRBV7-8 to TRBJ2-1, with 7 bases fitting TRBD2. The germline V gene encodes CDR1 SGHVS and CDR2 FQNEAQ. The CDR3 is 15 residues long. The J segment lost 7 bases and the V segment lost 2 bases, leaving 8 bases of the junction unmatched. CDR3 sequence reads: CASSLFERGDNEQFF. CDR3 nucleotides: TGTGCCAGCAGCTTATTTGAGCGGGGCGATAATGAGCAGTTCTTC. Complete variable domain (other parts from reference TRBV7-8 and TRBJ2-1): GAGVSQSPRYKVAKRGQDVALRCDPISGHVSLFWYQQALGQGPEFLTYFQNEAQLDKSGLPSDRFFAERPEGSVSTLKIQRTQQEDSAVYLCASSLFERGDNEQFFGPGTRLTVL.

V is TRBV7-8 and J is TRBJ2-3; possible D gene TRBD2, 6 bases. V gave up 4 bases and J gave up 3 bases, with 11 bases separating them. The length of the CDR3 is 14 residues. Per germline, CDR1 SGHVS and CDR2 FQNEAQ. CDR3 loop: CASSSGGGTDTQYF. Here the CDR3 DNA reads TGTGCCAGCAGCTCAGGAGGAGGGACAGATACGCAGTATTTT.

The rearrangement links TRBV6-1 to TRBJ2-7, with TRBD1 matching 9 bases. Trimming took 6 bases from V and 7 from J; bases not matched to a gene: 10. CDR3 length equals 14 residues. Germline lookup yields CDR1 MNHNS and CDR2 SASEGT. The CDR3 reads CASSRDRDLGEQYF. The DNA for the CDR3 is TGTGCCAGCAGCCGGGACAGGGACTTAGGGGAGCAGTACTTC.

V gene TRBV27 combines with J gene TRBJ1-1; D possibly corresponds to TRBD1 (5 bases). V was pared by 3 bases and J by 5 bases, with 10 bases between. CDR3 size: 13 residues. Germline CDR1 is MNHEY and CDR2 is SMNVEV (reference sequence). CDR3 sequence: CASSLSQGTEAFF. The CDR3 DNA reads as TGTGCCAGCAGTTTGAGCCAGGGTACTGAAGCTTTCTTT.

This chain joins TRBV4-2 and TRBJ2-1; 9 bases line up with TRBD2. Germline CDR1 is LGHNA and CDR2 is YNFKEQ. The V gene end was trimmed by 2 bases and the J gene end by 8 bases; junction bases not matched to a gene: 7. This CDR3 spans 15 amino acids. CDR3 region: CASSQQAGGPYEQFF. In nucleotides, the CDR3 is TGTGCCAGCAGCCAACAGGCGGGAGGGCCGTATGAGCAGTTCTTC.